This T cell receptor (beta chain) was recovered during a study of T cell repertoires in cytomegalovirus infection. One entry per CDR3 protein, called by TCRdb with MiXCR from the reads. The top ten clones hold 7.5% to 9% of a sample with hundreds of thousands of distinct CDR3 sequences, 20% to 30% of them seen once. Ten or more counts support this clonotype. Specimen: CD8+ T cells from PBMCs. The TCR comes from a human donor in good health (CMV status not recorded). Some clones in this sample may be carry-over from other donors' samples.

CDR3 DNA sequence: TGTGCCAGCAGCCCTTCTAGCGGGGGGTACAATGAGCAGTTCTTC. This encodes CASSPSSGGYNEQFF. The chain couples TRBV12-3 or TRBV12-4 to TRBJ2-1; 11 bases are shared with TRBD2. The CDR3 is 15 residues long. V was clipped by 6 bases and J by 4 bases; unmatched bases: 5.